The clone carrying this T cell receptor (beta chain) was picked up a small number of times. V lost 3 bases, J lost 4 bases, and 19 bases lay in between. In germline, CDR1 is SQVTM, CDR2 ANQGSEA. The CDR3 has 15 residues. Unique molecular identifiers were attached to individual cDNA molecules. TCRdb used MiXCR to reprocess the 5' RACE reads, holding one entry per CDR3 protein. The profile shows roughly 97,000 distinct CDR3 sequences, roughly 11% of them singletons. The data stem from a study of early T cells in non-severe SARS-CoV-2 infection. The receptor was derived from an adult who was a healthcare worker with PCR-confirmed SARS-CoV-2 infection or an uninfected control (not recorded which). Here the sequenced sample was whole blood, taken at baseline. This chain uses TRBV29-1 with TRBJ2-7; the D is unclear. The CDR3 DNA reads TGCAGCGTTGAGGTTGTTGGTAGGCTGAGGTACGAGCAGTACTTC. Translation: CSVEVVGRLRYEQYF.